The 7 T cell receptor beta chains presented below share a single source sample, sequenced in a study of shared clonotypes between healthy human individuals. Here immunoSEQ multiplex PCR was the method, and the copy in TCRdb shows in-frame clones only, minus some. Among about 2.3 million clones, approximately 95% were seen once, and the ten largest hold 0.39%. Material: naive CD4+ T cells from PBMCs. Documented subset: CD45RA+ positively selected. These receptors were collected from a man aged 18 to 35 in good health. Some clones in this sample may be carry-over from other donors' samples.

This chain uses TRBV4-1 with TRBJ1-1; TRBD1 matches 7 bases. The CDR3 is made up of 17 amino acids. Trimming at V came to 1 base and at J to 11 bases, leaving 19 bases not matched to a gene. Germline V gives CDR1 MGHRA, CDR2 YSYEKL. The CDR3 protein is CASSQGGVGQGDRGAFF. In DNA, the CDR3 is TGCGCCAGCAGCCAAGGAGGGGTCGGCCAGGGGGATCGTGGGGCTTTCTTT.

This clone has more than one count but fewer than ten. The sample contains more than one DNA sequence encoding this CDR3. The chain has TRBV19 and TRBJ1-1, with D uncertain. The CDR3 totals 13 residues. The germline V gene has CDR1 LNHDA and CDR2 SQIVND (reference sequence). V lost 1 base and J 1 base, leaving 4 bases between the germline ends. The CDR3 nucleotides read TGTGCCAGTAGTATAGTCAAGAACACTGAAGCTTTCTTT. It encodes CASSIVKNTEAFF.

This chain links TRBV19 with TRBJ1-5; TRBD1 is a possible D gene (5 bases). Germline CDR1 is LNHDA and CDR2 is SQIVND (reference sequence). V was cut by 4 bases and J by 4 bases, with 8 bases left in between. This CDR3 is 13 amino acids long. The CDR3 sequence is CASSTRENQPQHF. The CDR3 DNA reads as TGTGCCAGTAGTACCAGGGAGAATCAGCCCCAGCATTTT.

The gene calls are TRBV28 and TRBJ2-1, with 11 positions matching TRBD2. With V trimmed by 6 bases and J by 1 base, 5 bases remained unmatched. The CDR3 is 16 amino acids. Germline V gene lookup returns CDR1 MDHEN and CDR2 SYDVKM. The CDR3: CASRPTSGASYNEQFF. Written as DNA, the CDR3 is TGTGCCAGCAGGCCGACTAGCGGGGCGTCCTACAATGAGCAGTTCTTC.

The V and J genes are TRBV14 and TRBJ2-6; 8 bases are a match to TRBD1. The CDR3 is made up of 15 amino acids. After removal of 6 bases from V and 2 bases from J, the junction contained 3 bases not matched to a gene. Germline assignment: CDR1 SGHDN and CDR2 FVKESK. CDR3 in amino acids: CASRQTGAGANVLTF. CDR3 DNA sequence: TGTGCCAGCAGACAGACAGGGGCTGGGGCCAACGTCCTGACTTTC. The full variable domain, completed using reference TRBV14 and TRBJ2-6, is EAGVTQFPSHSVIEKGQTVTLRCDPISGHDNLYWYRRVMGKEIKFLLHFVKESKQDESGMPNNRFLAERTGGTYSTLKVQPAELEDSGVYFCASRQTGAGANVLTFGAGSRLTVL.

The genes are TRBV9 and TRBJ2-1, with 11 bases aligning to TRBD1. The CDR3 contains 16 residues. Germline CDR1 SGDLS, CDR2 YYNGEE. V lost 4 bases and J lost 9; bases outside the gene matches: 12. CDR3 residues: CASSQNPGQGATEQFF. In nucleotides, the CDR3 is TGTGCCAGCAGCCAAAACCCCGGACAGGGGGCGACTGAGCAGTTCTTC.

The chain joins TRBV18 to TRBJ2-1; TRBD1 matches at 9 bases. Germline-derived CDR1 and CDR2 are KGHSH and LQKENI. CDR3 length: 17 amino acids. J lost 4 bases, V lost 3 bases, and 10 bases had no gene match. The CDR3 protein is CASSPIQSGTGYNEQFF. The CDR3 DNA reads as TGTGCCAGCTCACCGATTCAATCCGGGACAGGGTACAATGAGCAGTTCTTC.